Here is one TCR beta chain with its context. Authors' data handling: Amplification of reference gene primers was used by the study to estimate nucleated cell counts. Assay used: immunoSEQ multiplex PCR; TCRdb lists only in-frame clones, some missing. V, J and clone size reflect that table, while D and trimming were determined from the DNA. The sample lists approximately 90,000 clones, about 78% occurring once. The CDR3 is made up of 15 amino acids. Germline loops: CDR1 KGHSH, CDR2 LQKENI. Trimming took off 4 bases at V and 4 bases at J, with 14 bases between the two ends. These data belong to a study of blood T cell repertoires in COVID-19.

The source is a woman of 80 years or more with acute or convalescent COVID-19. This rearrangement joins TRBV18 to TRBJ1-3, with unresolved D. The sequencing sample was made of peripheral blood. The CDR3: CASSLAGISGNTIYF. In DNA form, the CDR3 reads TGTGCCAGCTCACTGGCAGGCATTTCGGGAAACACCATATATTTT.